Listed here are 23 T cell receptor beta chains from one sample, sequenced in a study of cytomegalovirus exposure and HLA in healthy donors. PCR primers comprised 60 Vbeta and 13 Jbeta primers. Some clones are missing from TCRdb's copy, which holds only in-frame ones; the method was immunoSEQ multiplex PCR. The sample yields roughly 190,000 clones, 81% seen once. Sequences were obtained from PBMCs. The receptors were sampled from a man aged 40-49 years in good health and CMV-seropositive.

The rearrangement links TRBV7-6 to TRBJ2-2; 7 bases are shared with TRBD2. This CDR3 has 14 residues. With 7 bases clipped from V and 7 bases from J, the junction kept 9 bases outside the gene matches. Germline CDR1 is SGHVS and CDR2 is FNYEAQ. The CDR3 sequence: CASTIATSLGELFF. Here the CDR3 DNA reads TGTGCCAGCACCATCGCGACTAGCCTCGGGGAGCTGTTTTTT.

The CDR3 loop is CASSLARGLAGAYEQYF. CDR3 nucleotides: TGTGCCAGCAGCTTAGCCCGCGGACTAGCGGGGGCCTACGAGCAGTACTTC. The rearrangement joins TRBV11-2 to TRBJ2-5; 13 nucleotides align to TRBD2. The J call is uncertain, as TRBJ2-7 better fits the DNA end. Germline CDR1 is SGHAT and CDR2 is FQNNGV. There are 17 residues in the CDR3.

The chain is built from TRBV28 and TRBJ2-3; TRBD2 matches 10 bases. Germline assignment: CDR1 MDHEN and CDR2 SYDVKM. V was clipped by 8 bases and J by 4 bases; unmatched bases: 9. This CDR3 is built from 15 residues. CDR3 in DNA: TGTGCCAGCCGCACAAGCGGGAGGGCCTCAGATACGCAGTATTTT. Translated, it gives CASRTSGRASDTQYF.

The chain is built from TRBV19 and TRBJ2-1; 8 nucleotides agree with TRBD2. This CDR3 region has 15 residues. V lost 3 bases to trimming and J lost 5 bases; unmatched junction nucleotides: 6. Germline assignment: CDR1 LNHDA and CDR2 SQIVND (reference sequence). The CDR3 loop reads CASSISGLGNNEQFF. In DNA form, the CDR3 reads TGTGCCAGTAGTATTTCGGGACTAGGAAACAATGAGCAGTTCTTC.

The chain employs TRBV5-5 and TRBJ2-4, with a tentative D call TRBD1 (5 bases). In germline, CDR1 is SGHKS, CDR2 YYEKEE (reference sequence). The V gene lost 0 bases and the J gene lost 5 bases, with 9 bases spanning the gap. This CDR3 has 14 residues. This chain's CDR3 is CASSLEVGQNIQYF. The CDR3 DNA follows: TGTGCCAGCAGCTTGGAGGTGGGGCAAAACATTCAGTACTTC.

The chain recombines TRBV4-1 with TRBJ2-1; possibly TRBD1 for D (5 bases). Germline V gene lookup returns CDR1 MGHRA and CDR2 YSYEKL. The ends were cut back, 3 bases at V and 7 bases at J, with 7 bases in the middle. The CDR3 is 12 amino acids. In nucleotides, the CDR3 is TGCGCCAGCAGCCAGCAGGGAAATGAGCAGTTCTTC. Translation gives CASSQQGNEQFF.

The chain carries TRBV5-1 and TRBJ1-1; D not resolved. Germline V CDR1 and CDR2: SGHRS, YFSETQ. The V end was cut by 0 bases, the J end by 1 base, with 7 bases between. This CDR3 has 14 amino acids. The CDR3 bases are TGCGCCAGCAGCTTGGGGGCAGCGAACACTGAAGCTTTCTTT. Its protein is CASSLGAANTEAFF. Full variable domain (rest looked up from reference TRBV5-1 and TRBJ1-1): KAGVTQTPRYLIKTRGQQVTLSCSPISGHRSVSWYQQTPGQGLQFLFEYFSETQRNKGNFPGRFSGRQFSNSRSEMNVSTLELGDSALYLCASSLGAANTEAFFGQGTRLTVV.

This clone occurred a few times. The gene calls are TRBV5-4 and TRBJ2-2; TRBD2 matches 8 bases. V lost 0 bases, J lost 2 bases, and 6 bases stayed unmatched. The CDR3 totals 17 residues. Germline CDR1 is SGHNT and CDR2 is YYREEE (reference sequence). The CDR3 DNA follows: TGTGCCAGCAGCTTGGAGAGTAGCGGGGTAAACACCGGGGAGCTGTTTTTT. Its protein is CASSLESSGVNTGELFF.

The chain links TRBV12-5 to TRBJ2-7; 7 bases are a match to TRBD1. Germline assignment: CDR1 LGHNT and CDR2 FRNRAP. J gave up 6 bases and V 4 bases, and 9 bases lay outside the gene matches. This CDR3 is built from 14 residues. This CDR3 reads CASGSTGPSGEQYF. The CDR3 DNA sequence: TGTGCTAGTGGTTCGACAGGGCCCTCTGGCGAGCAGTACTTC. Based on the CDR3 plus reference TRBV12-5 and TRBJ2-7, the full variable domain is DARVTQTPRHKVTEMGQEVTMRCQPILGHNTVFWYRQTMMQGLELLAYFRNRAPLDDSGMPKDRFSAEMPDATLATLKIQPSEPRDSAVYFCASGSTGPSGEQYFGPGTRLTVT.

The chain recombines TRBV29-1 with TRBJ1-4, with no clear D. Looked up from germline, CDR1 is SQVTM and CDR2 is ANQGSEA. V lost 6 bases to trimming and J lost 3 bases, with 11 bases between them. The CDR3 runs 13 residues. The CDR3 sequence: CSVMVRSNEKLFF. The CDR3 DNA is TGCAGCGTCATGGTGCGGTCTAATGAAAAACTGTTTTTT. Looking up the rest from reference TRBV29-1 and TRBJ1-4 gives the full variable domain: SAVISQKPSRDICQRGTSLTIQCQVDSQVTMMFWYRQQPGQSLTLIATANQGSEATYESGFVIDKFPISRPNLTFSTLTVSNMSPEDSSIYLCSVMVRSNEKLFFGSGTQLSVL.

The sample holds a few counts of this clone. This chain connects TRBV5-6 to TRBJ2-5, with a possible D match to TRBD1 (6 bases). Judging by the DNA end, TRBJ2-7 fits better; the J call may be wrong. The CDR3 runs to 13 residues. Germline CDR1 reads SGHDT; CDR2 reads YYEEEE. The CDR3 here is CASSLDRAYEQYF. CDR3 coding DNA: TGTGCCAGCAGCTTGGACAGGGCCTACGAGCAGTACTTC.

V and J are TRBV28 and TRBJ2-5; 15 bases map to TRBD2. Germline V lookup: CDR1 MDHEN, CDR2 SYDVKM. V was clipped by 10 bases and J by 1 base; unmatched bases: 28. There are 23 residues in the CDR3. CDR3 bases: TGTGCCACCTCGAGGAGGGGAAAGGGGCCGGGACTAGCGGGAGGAGGGGTCCAAGAGACCCAGTACTTC. It specifies CATSRRGKGPGLAGGGVQETQYF.

The J gene is TRBJ1-3, the V gene TRBV4-1; a possible D gene is TRBD1 (5 bases). V gave up 4 bases and J gave up 3 bases, with 10 bases separating them. CDR1 is MGHRA and CDR2 is YSYEKL in the germline V gene. The CDR3 has 14 residues. The CDR3 bases are TGCGCCAGCAGCCGCGGGACGGATGGAAACACCATATATTTT. This codes for CASSRGTDGNTIYF.

The CDR3, as DNA: TGTGCCAGCATGGGGGGGCCCCCCCCCGGGGAGCTGTTTTTT. Translating it yields CASMGGPPPGELFF. V gene TRBV6-5 combines with J gene TRBJ2-2, with TRBD2 as a possible D gene (7 bases). The V gene lost 7 bases and the J gene lost 6 bases, with 15 bases spanning the gap. Looked up from germline, CDR1 is MNHEY and CDR2 is SVGAGI. The CDR3 has 14 residues.

The rearrangement links TRBV5-1 to TRBJ1-1, with 8 bases aligning to TRBD1. Germline assignment: CDR1 SGHRS and CDR2 YFSETQ. J gave up 1 base and V 7 bases, and 3 bases lay outside the gene matches. The CDR3 totals 13 residues. The CDR3 here is CASGQGSNTEAFF. As DNA, the CDR3 is TGCGCCAGCGGACAGGGATCGAACACTGAAGCTTTCTTT. The variable domain in full, with the rest retrieved from reference TRBV5-1 and TRBJ1-1, is KAGVTQTPRYLIKTRGQQVTLSCSPISGHRSVSWYQQTPGQGLQFLFEYFSETQRNKGNFPGRFSGRQFSNSRSEMNVSTLELGDSALYLCASGQGSNTEAFFGQGTRLTVV.

This chain joins TRBV6-6 and TRBJ1-5; 8 bases align to TRBD1. CDR1 and CDR2 from the germline V gene are MNHNY and SVGAGI (reference sequence). With 5 bases clipped from V and 5 bases from J, the junction kept 11 bases outside the gene matches. This CDR3 contains 16 residues. CDR3 coding DNA: TGTGCCAGCAGTGTCCCAGGACAGGGATTATATCAGCCCCAGCATTTT. Amino acids: CASSVPGQGLYQPQHF.

This clone has just one count. This chain connects TRBV5-8 to TRBJ2-7; 8 bases align to TRBD2. The CDR3 sequence is 16 residues long. Germline V gene sequence: CDR1 SGHTS, CDR2 YDEGEE. The V and J ends lost 4 bases and 3 bases, in that order; junction bases with no gene match: 12. In DNA, the CDR3 is TGTGCCAGCAGCCAAGAGGAAGCGGGAGCAAACTACGAGCAGTACTTC. This translates into CASSQEEAGANYEQYF.

This clone was picked up a small number of times. V is TRBV5-6 and J is TRBJ2-7, with D maybe TRBD1 (5 bases). CDR3 length: 14 residues. CDR1 is SGHDT and CDR2 is YYEEEE in the germline V gene. The germline V and J ends were trimmed by 0 bases and 2 bases, with 9 bases remaining between them. The CDR3 DNA follows: TGTGCCAGCAGCTTGGAGACGGACACCTACGAGCAGTACTTC. Protein product: CASSLETDTYEQYF.

This chain joins TRBV19 and TRBJ1-5, with unresolved D. Germline-derived CDR1 and CDR2 are LNHDA and SQIVND (reference sequence). Trimming left V 5 bases short and J 6 bases short, with 11 bases between. The CDR3 extends over 13 amino acids. CDR3 amino acids: CASSVGYSQPQHF. DNA for the CDR3: TGTGCCAGTAGTGTGGGCTATAGTCAGCCCCAGCATTTT.

The chain carries TRBV18 and TRBJ2-7; 10 nucleotides line up with TRBD2. The germline CDR1 and CDR2 sequences are KGHSH and LQKENI. With 3 bases clipped from V and 5 bases from J, the junction kept 13 bases outside the gene matches. The CDR3 contains 17 residues. The CDR3: CASSPRGSSGGFDEQYF. CDR3 in DNA: TGTGCCAGCTCACCCCGGGGCTCTAGCGGGGGCTTCGACGAGCAGTACTTC.

The chain couples TRBV6-5 to TRBJ2-7, with D possibly TRBD1 on 5 matching bases. Trimming left V 6 bases short and J 5 bases short, with 14 bases between. The CDR3 totals 13 residues. In germline, CDR1 is MNHEY, CDR2 SVGAGI. The CDR3 region is CASSRAGFHEQYF. The CDR3 DNA follows: TGTGCCAGCAGCCGCGCAGGGTTTCACGAGCAGTACTTC.

Only a few counts were recorded for this clone. V usage is TRBV5-5 and J usage is TRBJ1-5, with D possibly matching TRBD1 (5 bases). With 4 bases removed from V and 6 bases from J, the gap between germline ends came to 14 bases. Germline V gene data show CDR1 as SGHKS and CDR2 as YYEKEE (reference sequence). The CDR3 sequence is 14 residues long. The CDR3 protein is CASSRMGGPQPQHF. In DNA, the CDR3 is TGTGCCAGCAGCCGCATGGGGGGTCCTCAGCCCCAGCATTTT.

This clone was counted only a few times. J is TRBJ1-2 and V is TRBV27; TRBD1 agrees at 8 bases. Unmatched junction bases numbered 8, after V lost 4 bases and J lost 4 bases. The germline CDR1 and CDR2 sequences are MNHEY and SMNVEV (reference sequence). There are 15 residues in the CDR3. CDR3 DNA: TGTGCCAGCAGTTCTGGACAGGGATTTTCCTATGGCTACACCTTC. It codes for CASSSGQGFSYGYTF.